The clone carrying this T cell receptor beta chain was seen a few times. These data originate in a study of blood T cell repertoires in COVID-19. As originally analysed: Estimated nucleated cell counts came from reference gene primer amplification. Assay used: immunoSEQ multiplex PCR; TCRdb lists only in-frame clones, some missing. That table supplies the V and J calls and clone size; D and trimming were determined from the DNA. The sample holds roughly 100,000 clones, about 72% seen once. Input material: peripheral blood. This TCR was recovered from a man aged 55 to 70 with active or convalescent COVID-19.

CDR3 sequence: CASSEVGGARQPQHF. The CDR3 nucleotides are TGTGCCAGCAGTGAAGTAGGGGGGGCGCGTCAGCCCCAGCATTTT. The chain is built from TRBV6-1 and TRBJ1-5; possible D gene TRBD1, 6 bases. The germline V and J ends were trimmed by 1 base and 6 bases, with 13 bases remaining between them. The CDR3 sequence is 15 residues long. CDR1 is MNHNS and CDR2 is SASEGT in the germline V gene.